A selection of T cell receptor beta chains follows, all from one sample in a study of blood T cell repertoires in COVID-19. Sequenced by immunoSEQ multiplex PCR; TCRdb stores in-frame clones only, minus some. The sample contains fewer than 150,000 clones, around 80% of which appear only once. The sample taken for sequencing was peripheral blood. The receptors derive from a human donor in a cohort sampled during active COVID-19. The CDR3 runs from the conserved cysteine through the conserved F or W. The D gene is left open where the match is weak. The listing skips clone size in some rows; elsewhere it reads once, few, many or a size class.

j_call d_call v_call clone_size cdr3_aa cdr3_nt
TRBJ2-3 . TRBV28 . CASSSGLVRDTQYF TGTGCCAGCAGTTCTGGACTTGTCAGGGATACGCAGTATTTT
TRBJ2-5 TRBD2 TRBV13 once CASSLGPQAGAYQETQYF TGTGCCAGCAGCTTAGGCCCTCAAGCGGGGGCCTACCAAGAGACCCAGTACTTC
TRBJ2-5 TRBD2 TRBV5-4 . CASSSGLVQETQYF TGTGCCAGCAGCTCGGGACTAGTCCAAGAGACCCAGTACTTC
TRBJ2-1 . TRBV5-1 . CASSLGLDSDEQFF TGCGCCAGCAGCTTGGGACTAGATTCCGATGAGCAGTTCTTC
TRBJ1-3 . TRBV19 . CASSIDGTASSGNTIYF TGTGCCAGTAGTATAGATGGAACAGCCAGCTCTGGAAACACCATATATTTT
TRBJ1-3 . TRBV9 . CASSPAVSSGNTIYF TGTGCCAGCAGCCCAGCGGTTTCCTCTGGAAACACCATATATTTT
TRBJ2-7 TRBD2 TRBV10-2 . CASSEKGRGGYEQYF TGCGCCAGCAGTGAGAAGGGGAGGGGAGGCTACGAGCAGTACTTC
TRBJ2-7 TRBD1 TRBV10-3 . CAIRRDRESYEQYF TGTGCCATCAGACGAGACAGGGAATCCTACGAGCAGTACTTC
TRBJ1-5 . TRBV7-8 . CASSVDSSNQPQHF TGTGCCAGCAGCGTGGACAGCTCGAATCAGCCCCAGCATTTT
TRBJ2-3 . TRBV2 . CASSGGLTDTQYF TGTGCCAGCAGTGGGGGGCTCACAGATACGCAGTATTTT
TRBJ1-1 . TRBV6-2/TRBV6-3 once CASSYSRIGLHTEAFF TGTGCCAGCAGTTACTCGAGGATAGGACTGCACACTGAAGCTTTCTTT
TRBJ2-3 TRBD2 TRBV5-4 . CASSKAGWQDTQYF TGTGCCAGCAGCAAAGCGGGGTGGCAGGATACGCAGTATTTT
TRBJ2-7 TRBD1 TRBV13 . CASSPTTGNYEQYF TGTGCCAGCAGCCCCACGACAGGGAACTACGAGCAGTACTTC
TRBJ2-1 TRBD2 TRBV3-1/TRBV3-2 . CASSPRLAGVGQFF TGTGCCAGCAGCCCCAGACTAGCGGGGGTGGGACAGTTCTTC
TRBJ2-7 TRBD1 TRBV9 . CASSPGQLYEQYF TGTGCCAGCAGCCCGGGACAGCTCTACGAGCAGTACTTC
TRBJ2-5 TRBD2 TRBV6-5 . CASSLAGMETQYF TGTGCCAGCAGTTTAGCGGGTATGGAGACCCAGTACTTC